One and the same sample provided the 5 T cell receptor beta chains below, sequenced in a study of shared clonotypes between healthy human individuals. Generated by immunoSEQ multiplex PCR, the TCRdb table keeps only in-frame clones and is missing some. The table records approximately 2,000,000 clones, 80% to 95% of them present only once. The specimen sequenced was naive CD4+ T cells from PBMCs. Subset here: CD45RA+ positively selected. These receptors came from a man aged 18 to 35 in good health. Some clones in this sample may be carry-over from other donors' samples.

This chain joins TRBV12-5 and TRBJ1-5, with a possible D match to TRBD1 (5 bases). This CDR3 has 17 amino acids. Per the germline V gene, CDR1 is LGHNT and CDR2 is FRNRAP. V was cut by 0 bases and J by 6 bases, with 18 bases left in between. CDR3 nucleotide sequence: TGTGCTAGTGGTTTGGTAAGGGCAGGGAGTTTTTTTCAGCCCCAGCATTTT. This codes for CASGLVRAGSFFQPQHF.

This chain links TRBV7-2 with TRBJ2-4; weak D call: TRBD1 (6 bases). Per the germline V gene, CDR1 is SGHTA and CDR2 is FQGNSA. CDR3 size: 15 residues. V lost 4 bases and J 7 bases, leaving 17 bases between the germline ends. As DNA, the CDR3 is TGTGCCAGCAGCTCGAGGGGGATGGTAGAGAACATTCAGTACTTC. This gives the protein CASSSRGMVENIQYF.

The rearrangement uses TRBV5-4 and TRBJ2-7; tentative D call: TRBD2 (6 bases). Trimming removed 3 bases at V and 10 bases at J, with 14 bases between. Germline lookup yields CDR1 SGHNT and CDR2 YYREEE (reference sequence). The CDR3 spans 12 residues. Written as DNA, the CDR3 is TGTGCCAGCAGCTCCCCGGACTACCCCCAGTACTTC. This gives the protein CASSSPDYPQYF.

V and J are TRBV28 and TRBJ1-1; D is ambiguous. Germline values: CDR1 MDHEN, CDR2 SYDVKM. This CDR3 contains 14 residues. Trimming removed 6 bases at V and 6 bases at J, with 17 bases between. The DNA for the CDR3 is TGTGCCAGCAGGATAACACGGGGTGGGTCTGAAGCTTTCTTT. Its protein is CASRITRGGSEAFF.

To note about this clone: The same CDR3 also results from other DNA sequences found in this sample. The CDR3 DNA reads TGTGCCAGCAGCTGGGACAGATACACAGATACGCAGTATTTT. Translating gives CASSWDRYTDTQYF. The chain employs TRBV7-3 and TRBJ2-3; 7 nucleotides align to TRBD1. Germline V lookup: CDR1 SGHTA, CDR2 FQGTGA. V was pared by 4 bases and J by 2 bases, with 3 bases of the junction left unmatched. The CDR3 is made up of 14 amino acids.